This T cell receptor beta chain stems from a study of neurological immune-mediated disorders. Regarding the study as a whole: Falling below healthy controls, multiple sclerosis showed the least TCR clonal expansion, while HTLV-1-associated myelopathy showed the most.

The cDNA came from 5'RACE, which used 10-nucleotide random UMIs. Over 180 million TCR-beta sequences, together covering 15-18 subjects, were produced by every individual sequencing run that was carried out. MiXCR was run by TCRdb on the 5' RACE reads, yielding one entry per CDR3 protein. Among tens of thousands of distinct CDR3 sequences listed, roughly 3.3% were seen once. This clonotype was counted many times. The antigen is undetermined. The CDR3 has 17 residues. CDR1 and CDR2 from the germline V gene are MNHEY and SMNVEV (reference sequence). V dropped 6 bases and J dropped 16; count of bases not matched to a gene: 21.

Sequenced input: PBMCs. V gene TRBV27 combines with J gene TRBJ2-1; 13 positions match TRBD2. The sequence derives from a woman in her 50s with multiple sclerosis. The CDR3: CASSPLTSGGAGWSSFF. The CDR3 nucleotides are TGTGCCAGCAGCCCCCTAACTAGCGGGGGGGCCGGCTGGTCCAGTTTCTTC.